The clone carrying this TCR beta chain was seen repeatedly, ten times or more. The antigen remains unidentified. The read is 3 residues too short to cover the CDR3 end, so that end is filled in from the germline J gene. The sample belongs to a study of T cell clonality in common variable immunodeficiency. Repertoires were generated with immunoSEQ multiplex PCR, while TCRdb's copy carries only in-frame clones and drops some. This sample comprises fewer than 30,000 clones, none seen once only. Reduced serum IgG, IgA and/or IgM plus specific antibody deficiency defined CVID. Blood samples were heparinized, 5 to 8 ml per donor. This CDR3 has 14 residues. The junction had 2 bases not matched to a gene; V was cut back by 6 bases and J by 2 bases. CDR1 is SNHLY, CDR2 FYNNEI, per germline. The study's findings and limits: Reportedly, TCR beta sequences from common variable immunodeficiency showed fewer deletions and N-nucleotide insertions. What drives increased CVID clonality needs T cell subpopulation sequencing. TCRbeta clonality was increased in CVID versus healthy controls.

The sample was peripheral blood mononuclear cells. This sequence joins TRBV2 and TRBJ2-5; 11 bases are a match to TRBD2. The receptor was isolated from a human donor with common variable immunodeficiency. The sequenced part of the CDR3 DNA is TGTGCCAGCAGAACTAGCGGGGGACAAGAGACC. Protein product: CASRTSGGQET. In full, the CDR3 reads CASRTSGGQETQYF.